Presented here are 23 T cell receptor beta chains from one specimen sequenced in a study of T cells in Graves' hyperthyroidism and ophthalmopathy. Researchers amplified the TCR beta CDR3 regions from RNA transcripts. An initial round of RT-PCR targeting the TCR CDR3 relied on the HTBI primer set. MiXCR, run by TCRdb on the multiplex PCR reads, gives a single entry per CDR3 protein. The sample shows about 840,000 distinct CDR3 sequences, 38% of them seen only once. Sequencing used blood. Receptors were obtained from a man younger than 35 with Graves' hyperthyroidism.

This clonotype was detected many times. The chain combines TRBV12-3 or TRBV12-4 with TRBJ1-5; D unresolved. The germline V and J ends were trimmed by 7 bases and 3 bases, with 13 bases remaining between them. The CDR3 consists of 14 residues. As DNA, the CDR3 is TGTGCCAGCACCTTGGAGGATAACAATCAGCCCCAGCATTTT. Its translation is CASTLEDNNQPQHF.

This clonotype was recorded at least ten times. The J gene is TRBJ2-7, the V gene TRBV10-3, with TRBD1 matching over 7 bases. V gave up 5 bases and J gave up 6 bases; unmatched junction bases: 1. CDR1 is ENHRY and CDR2 is SYGVKD in the germline V gene. This CDR3 has 11 residues. CDR3 in DNA: TGTGCCATCAGTACAGGGGCCGAGCAGTACTTC. This codes for CAISTGAEQYF.

This chain connects TRBV20-1 to TRBJ2-7; D assignment may be TRBD1 or TRBD2 (5 bases each). The CDR3 totals 9 residues. The germline gives CDR1 DFQATT, CDR2 SNEGSKA (reference sequence). The CDR3 sequence: CRGDYEQYF. The CDR3 DNA sequence: TGCAGGGGGGACTACGAGCAGTACTTC.

This clonotype turned up a few times. The chain joins TRBV20-1 to TRBJ1-5, with D possibly TRBD1 on 6 matching bases. Trimming removed 0 bases at V and 7 bases at J, with 13 bases between. In germline, CDR1 is DFQATT, CDR2 SNEGSKA (reference sequence). The CDR3 is 14 residues long. The CDR3: CSAREGGSGQPQHF. The CDR3 coding sequence is TGCAGTGCTAGAGAAGGGGGTAGCGGACAGCCCCAGCATTTT.

The chain joins TRBV6-1 to TRBJ1-5; D perhaps matches TRBD1 (5 bases). This CDR3 comprises 13 residues. Germline assignment: CDR1 MNHNS and CDR2 SASEGT. Deletions cut 8 bases from V and 3 bases from J, with 11 bases between. The CDR3 here is CASGTGVNQPQHF. Written as DNA, the CDR3 is TGTGCCAGCGGGACGGGGGTCAATCAGCCCCAGCATTTT.

The chain couples TRBV5-5 to TRBJ1-5; D is possibly TRBD1 (5 bases). V gave up 5 bases and J gave up 2 bases, with 17 bases separating them. CDR1 is SGHKS, CDR2 YYEKEE, per germline (reference sequence). The CDR3 runs 16 residues. CDR3 sequence: CASRRRGEGGNQPQHF. CDR3 nucleotides: TGTGCCAGCAGGCGTAGAGGGGAGGGCGGCAATCAGCCCCAGCATTTT.

This clonotype was detected only a few times. The gene calls are TRBV5-5 and TRBJ1-2, with 9 bases that match TRBD1. V trimming: 3 bases; J trimming: 5 bases; junction bases outside the gene matches: 8. Germline loops: CDR1 SGHKS, CDR2 YYEKEE (reference sequence). This CDR3 has 15 residues. The CDR3 sequence: CASSSTDRGRYGYTF. The DNA of the CDR3 is TGTGCCAGCAGCTCTACGGACAGGGGACGATATGGCTACACCTTC.

This clonotype was seen only a few times. The genes are TRBV2 and TRBJ2-7; the D gene could be TRBD1 or TRBD2 (5 bases each). Germline-derived CDR1 and CDR2 are SNHLY and FYNNEI. The CDR3 length is 14 residues. V was cut by 7 bases and J by 4 bases, with 17 bases left in between. CDR3 bases: TGTGCCAGCAACCTTGAGGGGACCGAGTACGAGCAGTACTTC. Protein sequence: CASNLEGTEYEQYF.

This clonotype was seen more than once but under ten times. The V call is TRBV11-2, the J call TRBJ1-2; D is undetermined. CDR1 and CDR2 (germline): SGHAT, FQNNGV. The ends were cut back, 5 bases at V and 8 bases at J, with 12 bases in the middle. This CDR3 region has 12 residues. CDR3 protein: CASSRRGEGYTF. The CDR3 region has the DNA TGTGCCAGCAGCCGACGCGGCGAAGGCTACACCTTC.

This clonotype has ten or more counts. This sequence joins TRBV29-1 and TRBJ2-7; D is undetermined. CDR1 and CDR2 (germline): SQVTM, ANQGSEA. The CDR3 sequence is 11 residues long. The V end was cut by 6 bases, the J end by 7 bases, with 13 bases between. CDR3 sequence (DNA): TGCAGCGTCGCCTGGTCCTCTGAGCAGTACTTC. Amino acid sequence: CSVAWSSEQYF.

J is TRBJ2-7 and V is TRBV19; D is ambiguous. The CDR3 has 12 residues. Trimming took off 3 bases at V and 6 bases at J, with 9 bases between the two ends. Germline assignment: CDR1 LNHDA and CDR2 SQIVND (reference sequence). CDR3 bases: TGTGCCAGTAGTATTCTGGGTGGCGAGCAGTACTTC. This gives the protein CASSILGGEQYF.

The DNA for the CDR3 is TGTGCCAGCAGCTATGGACCGGGGGGGACCCAGTACTTC. It encodes CASSYGPGGTQYF. The V and J genes are TRBV11-2 and TRBJ2-5; 7 nucleotides line up with TRBD2. The CDR3 spans 13 residues. CDR1 is SGHAT and CDR2 is FQNNGV in the germline V gene. After removal of 4 bases from V and 7 bases from J, the junction contained 6 bases not matched to a gene.

This sequence joins TRBV20-1 and TRBJ1-2; 8 bases map to TRBD1. Germline trimming cut 0 bases from V and 6 bases from J; bases unmatched to any gene: 3. Germline lookup yields CDR1 DFQATT and CDR2 SNEGSKA (reference sequence). The CDR3 contains 13 residues. For the CDR3, the DNA is TGCAGTGCTAGAGATCAGGGGGCGGATGGCTACACCTTC. Its translation: CSARDQGADGYTF.

This clonotype was seen repeatedly, ten times or more. The rearrangement joins TRBV14 to TRBJ1-2; a weak D match, TRBD1 (5 bases). V lost 3 bases and J lost 8, with 13 bases in between. Germline loops: CDR1 SGHDN, CDR2 FVKESK. The CDR3 covers 13 residues. CDR3 amino acids: CASSQEGREGYTF. The DNA of the CDR3 is TGTGCCAGCAGCCAGGAGGGCAGGGAAGGCTACACCTTC.

The chain recombines TRBV2 with TRBJ2-7; 12 bases are shared with TRBD2. The CDR3 covers 15 residues. With 4 bases clipped from V and 4 bases from J, the junction kept 5 bases outside the gene matches. Germline lookup yields CDR1 SNHLY and CDR2 FYNNEI. For the CDR3, the DNA is TGTGCCAGCAGTGGAAGACTAGCGGGAGTGTACGAGCAGTACTTC. Translation gives CASSGRLAGVYEQYF.

This clonotype has at least ten counts. The chain has TRBV2 and TRBJ1-2; 10 nucleotides match TRBD1. The CDR3 has 14 residues. CDR1 is SNHLY, CDR2 FYNNEI, per germline. V was clipped by 6 bases and J by 8 bases; unmatched bases: 9. In DNA form, the CDR3 reads TGTGCCAGCAGCCCCACGGGGACAGGGGAAGGCTACACCTTC. This gives the protein CASSPTGTGEGYTF. Together with reference TRBV2 and TRBJ1-2, the CDR3 gives the full variable domain: EPEVTQTPSHQVTQMGQEVILRCVPISNHLYFYWYRQILGQKVEFLVSFYNNEISEKSEIFDDQFSVERPDGSNFTLKIRSTKLEDSAMYFCASSPTGTGEGYTFGSGTRLTVV.

The chain couples TRBV7-2 to TRBJ2-5, with D tentatively TRBD2 (5 bases). Trimming shortened V by 5 bases and J by 1 base, and 17 bases separated the two germline ends. The CDR3 runs to 16 residues. Germline V CDR1 and CDR2: SGHTA, FQGNSA. The CDR3 region has the DNA TGTGCCAGCAGCCAAGTCGGGGATCCCTTCCAAGAGACCCAGTACTTC. Translating gives CASSQVGDPFQETQYF.

In this sample, this clonotype turned up many times. The V call is TRBV7-8, the J call TRBJ1-1, with TRBD1 matching 9 bases. CDR1 SGHVS and CDR2 FQNEAQ come from the germline V gene. V trimming: 3 bases; J trimming: 0 bases; junction bases outside the gene matches: 2. This CDR3 is built from 15 residues. The CDR3 region is CASSFGTGLNTEAFF. The CDR3 DNA reads as TGTGCCAGCAGCTTCGGGACAGGGCTGAACACTGAAGCTTTCTTT.

The chain links TRBV9 to TRBJ2-7; maybe TRBD2 (5 bases). V was cut by 3 bases and J by 3 bases, with 16 bases left in between. CDR3 size: 15 residues. In germline, CDR1 is SGDLS, CDR2 YYNGEE. The CDR3 spells CASSAKDWGSYEQYF. CDR3 nucleotides: TGTGCCAGCAGCGCTAAGGACTGGGGAAGCTACGAGCAGTACTTC.

Turning to this clonotype: This may come from a read error, since a much larger clone is one base off. This chain connects TRBV7-6 to TRBJ1-2; no reliable D call. The CDR3 is 12 residues long. Germline lookup yields CDR1 SGHVS and CDR2 FNYEAQ. V gave up 5 bases and J gave up 8 bases, with 12 bases separating them. The CDR3 coding sequence is TGTGCCAGCAGCCCTCAGCCGAGGGGCTACACCTTC. It codes for CASSPQPRGYTF.

The chain recombines TRBV29-1 with TRBJ1-4, with 7 nucleotides matching TRBD1. CDR3 length: 12 residues. Germline V lookup: CDR1 SQVTM, CDR2 ANQGSEA. Trimming at V came to 8 bases and at J to 8 bases, leaving 8 bases not matched to a gene. The CDR3 coding sequence is TGCAGCTTCACAGGGGTAGGGGAAAAACTGTTTTTT. This gives the protein CSFTGVGEKLFF.

The sample holds many counts of this clonotype. The gene calls are TRBV7-2 and TRBJ1-3; 7 bases agree with TRBD1. The CDR3 has 16 amino acids. Germline V gives CDR1 SGHTA, CDR2 FQGNSA. V gave up 4 bases and J gave up 2 bases; unmatched junction bases: 8. The CDR3: CASSSGDRVPGNTIYF. The CDR3 nucleotides are TGTGCCAGCAGCTCAGGAGACAGGGTGCCTGGAAACACCATATATTTT. The whole variable domain, filled in from reference TRBV7-2 and TRBJ1-3, reads GAGVSQSPSNKVTEKGKDVELRCDPISGHTALYWYRQSLGQGLEFLIYFQGNSAPDKSGLPSDRFSAERTGGSVSTLTIQRTQQEDSAVYLCASSSGDRVPGNTIYFGEGSWLTVV.

This clonotype was detected ten times or more. The genes are TRBV10-3 and TRBJ2-7; the match to TRBD1 covers 7 bases. Losses at the gene ends were 7 bases for V and 0 bases for J; bases not matched to a gene: 3. The CDR3 contains 13 residues. CDR1 and CDR2 (germline): ENHRY, SYGVKD. For the CDR3, the DNA is TGTGCCATCACCCGGGACAGCTCCTACGAGCAGTACTTC. Translation gives CAITRDSSYEQYF.